What follows are 13 T cell receptor beta chains derived from one specimen sequenced in a study of OX40 agonist ivuxolimab in advanced cancers. Some clones are missing from TCRdb's copy, which holds only in-frame ones; the method was immunoSEQ multiplex PCR. Among tens of thousands of clones, 79% were seen once, and the ten largest hold about 1.9%. The source was CD4+ or CD8+ T cells sorted from blood, collected in a trial of the OX40 agonist ivuxolimab. Receptors originate from an adult with an advanced solid tumor such as melanoma, head and neck, liver or kidney cancer.

The chain recombines TRBV5-5 with TRBJ1-5, with TRBD1 matching over 7 bases. With 1 base clipped from V and 5 bases from J, the junction kept 6 bases outside the gene matches. The CDR3 is 15 amino acids. CDR1 and CDR2 (germline): SGHKS, YYEKEE (reference sequence). CDR3 sequence (DNA): TGTGCCAGCAGCTTGACTCGGGACAGTGATCAGCCCCAGCATTTT. Its translation is CASSLTRDSDQPQHF.

The chain has TRBV5-6 and TRBJ2-1; 8 bases line up with TRBD2. V trimming: 0 bases; J trimming: 5 bases; junction bases outside the gene matches: 13. The V gene's germline CDR1 is SGHDT and CDR2 YYEEEE. This CDR3 comprises 18 residues. In DNA form, the CDR3 reads TGTGCCAGCAGCTTGGCCGGAAATGAGCGGGGGCCCAACAATGAGCAGTTCTTC. This gives the protein CASSLAGNERGPNNEQFF.

The V call is TRBV10-1, the J call TRBJ2-2; D gene ambiguous. Trimming removed 3 bases from V and 1 base from J, with 9 bases in between. Per germline, CDR1 WNHNN and CDR2 SYGVQD (reference sequence). This CDR3 comprises 15 residues. The DNA for the CDR3 is TGCGCCAGCAGTGATGGGGTCTTGAACACCGGGGAGCTGTTTTTT. This gives the protein CASSDGVLNTGELFF.

The V call is TRBV6-5, the J call TRBJ1-1, with D possibly matching TRBD1 (5 bases). Germline-derived CDR1 and CDR2 are MNHEY and SVGAGI. V lost 5 bases, J lost 2 bases, and 12 bases lay in between. The length of the CDR3 is 14 residues. The CDR3 loop reads CASSGTTSNTEAFF. The CDR3 DNA reads TGTGCCAGCAGTGGGACTACCTCAAACACTGAAGCTTTCTTT.

The rearrangement uses TRBV2 and TRBJ1-4; D is undetermined. Trimming shortened V by 5 bases and J by 5 bases, and 9 bases separated the two germline ends. The germline V gene encodes CDR1 SNHLY and CDR2 FYNNEI. This CDR3 region has 13 residues. The DNA of the CDR3 is TGTGCCAGCAGTACCGGCCCGAATGAAAAACTGTTTTTT. Its translation: CASSTGPNEKLFF.

J is TRBJ1-3 and V is TRBV18; maybe TRBD1 (5 bases). The V and J ends lost 3 bases and 2 bases respectively, with 8 bases between them. This CDR3 comprises 14 residues. The germline V gene has CDR1 KGHSH and CDR2 LQKENI. CDR3 sequence reads: CASSPGRAGNTIYF. The CDR3 DNA sequence: TGTGCCAGCTCACCCGGCAGGGCTGGAAACACCATATATTTT. The whole variable domain, remainder taken from reference TRBV18 and TRBJ1-3, is NAGVMQNPRHLVRRRGQEARLRCSPMKGHSHVYWYRQLPEEGLKFMVYLQKENIIDESGMPKERFSAEFPKEGPSILRIQQVVRGDSAAYFCASSPGRAGNTIYFGEGSWLTVV.

Note on this clone: Relative to the germline gene, one junction end is altered; a read error may explain this. The gene calls are TRBV10-3 and TRBJ2-3; 9 bases fit TRBD2. Germline assignment: CDR1 ENHRY and CDR2 SYGVKD. The CDR3 spans 12 residues. The CDR3, as DNA: TGTGCCATCAGTGTAGAAGCGGGAGGAATGGATTTT. This sequence encodes CAISVEAGGMDF.

The chain employs TRBV7-2 and TRBJ2-3; 9 bases are a match to TRBD2. Trimming cost V 3 bases and J 5 bases; bases outside gene matches: 9. The CDR3 loop spans 16 amino acids. Germline V CDR1 and CDR2: SGHTA, FQGNSA. The CDR3 is CASSFAAGGQGDTQYF. In DNA form, the CDR3 reads TGTGCCAGCAGCTTCGCTGCGGGGGGGCAGGGAGATACGCAGTATTTT.

The rearrangement links TRBV9 to TRBJ2-5; 10 nucleotides line up with TRBD2. V shed 0 bases, J shed 1 base, and the junction held 3 bases outside the gene matches. There are 16 residues in the CDR3. CDR1 and CDR2 (germline): SGDLS, YYNGEE. The CDR3 here is CASSVDSGGTQETQYF. The CDR3, as DNA: TGTGCCAGCAGCGTAGATAGCGGGGGGACCCAAGAGACCCAGTACTTC.

V gene TRBV5-4 combines with J gene TRBJ2-1; 11 bases are a match to TRBD2. Losses at the gene ends were 4 bases for V and 8 bases for J; bases not matched to a gene: 14. This CDR3 has 17 residues. Germline V gene sequence: CDR1 SGHNT, CDR2 YYREEE (reference sequence). The CDR3 spells CASSPPRGSGREDEQFF. DNA of the CDR3: TGTGCCAGCAGCCCCCCGAGGGGTAGCGGGAGGGAGGATGAGCAGTTCTTC.

The CDR3 sequence is CASSEGGGQGASGEQFF. The CDR3 DNA is TGCGCCAGCAGTGAGGGGGGGGGACAGGGGGCGTCGGGTGAGCAGTTCTTC. The chain is built from TRBV10-2 and TRBJ2-1; 12 nucleotides line up with TRBD1. Germline assignment: CDR1 WSHSY and CDR2 SAAADI. This CDR3 has 17 amino acids. The V gene end was trimmed by 2 bases and the J gene end by 9 bases; junction bases not matched to a gene: 11.

The chain is built from TRBV30 and TRBJ2-7; D possibly corresponds to TRBD1 (6 bases). Germline V CDR1 and CDR2: GTSNPN, SVGIG (reference sequence). Trimming left V 4 bases short and J 1 base short, with 14 bases between. This CDR3 has 14 residues. The CDR3 loop reads CAWKSRTVSYEQYF. CDR3 DNA: TGTGCCTGGAAGTCACGGACAGTTTCCTACGAGCAGTACTTC.

This clone was recorded a few times. This chain links TRBV5-1 with TRBJ2-5; 8 positions agree with TRBD1. Losses at the gene ends were 4 bases for V and 5 bases for J; bases not matched to a gene: 4. The CDR3 extends over 13 amino acids. In germline, CDR1 is SGHRS, CDR2 YFSETQ. The CDR3 region is CASSRTGFETQYF. CDR3 nucleotides: TGCGCCAGCAGCAGGACAGGGTTCGAGACCCAGTACTTC.